This T cell receptor (beta chain) originates from a study of blood T cell repertoires in COVID-19. On the study more broadly: Samples of COVID-19 (acute and convalescent) were obtained from the United States, Italy and Spain. PBMCs, B-cell-depleted T cells, or T cells provided the cDNA or gDNA that made up the material.

This CDR3 spans 16 amino acids. Trimming removed 5 bases from V and 0 bases from J; junction bases left unmatched: 5. Germline CDR1 and CDR2: LNHDA and SQIVND (reference sequence). Original analysis: Cell counts per sample came from amplifying reference gene primers. Clones were read by immunoSEQ multiplex PCR, and TCRdb kept only the in-frame ones, dropping some. For V, J and clone size, that table is used; D and trimming come from the DNA. The sample contains roughly 43,000 clones, about four fifths of which appear only once. Specimen: peripheral blood. This TCR derives from a woman of 80 years or more with acute or convalescent COVID-19. The rearrangement links TRBV19 to TRBJ1-4; 8 nucleotides align to TRBD1. CDR3 DNA: TGTGCCAGTAGTGGGGGGACAGGCGCAACTAATGAAAAACTGTTTTTT. It yields the protein CASSGGTGATNEKLFF.